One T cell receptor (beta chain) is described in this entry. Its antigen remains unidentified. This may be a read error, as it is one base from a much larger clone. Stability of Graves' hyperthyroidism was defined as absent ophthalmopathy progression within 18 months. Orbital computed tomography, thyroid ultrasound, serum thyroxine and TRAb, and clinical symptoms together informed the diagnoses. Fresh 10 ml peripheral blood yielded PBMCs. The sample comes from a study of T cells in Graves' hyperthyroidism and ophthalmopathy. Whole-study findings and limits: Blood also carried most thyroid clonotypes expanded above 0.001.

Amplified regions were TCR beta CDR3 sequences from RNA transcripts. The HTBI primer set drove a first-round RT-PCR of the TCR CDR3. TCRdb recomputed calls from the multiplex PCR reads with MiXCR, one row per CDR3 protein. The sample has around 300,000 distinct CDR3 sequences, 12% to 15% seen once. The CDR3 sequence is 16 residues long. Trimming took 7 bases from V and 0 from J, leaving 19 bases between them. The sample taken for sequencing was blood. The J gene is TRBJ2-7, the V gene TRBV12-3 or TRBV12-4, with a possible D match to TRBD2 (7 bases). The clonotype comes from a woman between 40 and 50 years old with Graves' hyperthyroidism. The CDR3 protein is CASTQGGELDSYEQYF. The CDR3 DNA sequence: TGTGCCAGCACCCAAGGGGGGGAGTTGGACTCCTACGAGCAGTACTTC.